A single sample is the source of the 32 T cell receptor beta chains below, sequenced in a study of ipilimumab plus nivolumab after autologous stem cell transplantation. This table comes from immunoSEQ multiplex PCR, and its TCRdb copy is limited to in-frame clones, with some not included. The table records over 8,000 clones, about four fifths of them present only once. The specimen was PBMCs, collected in a trial of ipilimumab plus nivolumab as post-transplant consolidation. The origin of the receptors is a male donor with diffuse large B-cell lymphoma.

The rearrangement links TRBV28 to TRBJ1-4, with a possible D match to TRBD1 (6 bases). V lost 6 bases and J 8 bases, leaving 10 bases between the germline ends. The germline V gene has CDR1 MDHEN and CDR2 SYDVKM. This CDR3 region has 12 residues. CDR3 DNA sequence: TGTGCCAGCAGCCCAGGGGACGAAAAACTGTTTTTT. This translates into CASSPGDEKLFF.

This rearrangement joins TRBV2 to TRBJ2-5; a possible D gene is TRBD2 (6 bases). The J call is in doubt because the DNA end fits TRBJ2-7 better. The CDR3 spans 13 residues. Germline V gives CDR1 SNHLY, CDR2 FYNNEI. CDR3 in DNA: TGTGCCAGCAGTGAAGGGGGGGCCTACGAGCAGTACTTC. Amino acid sequence: CASSEGGAYEQYF.

The chain joins TRBV6-6 to TRBJ1-6; D possibly corresponds to TRBD1 (6 bases). Trimming pared 6 bases from V and 7 bases from J, leaving 16 bases between. This CDR3 spans 15 amino acids. The germline gives CDR1 MNHNY, CDR2 SVGAGI (reference sequence). DNA for the CDR3: TGTGCCAGCAGAGACTACGACAGGCAGAATTCACCCCTCCACTTT. Its translation is CASRDYDRQNSPLHF.

V gene TRBV19 combines with J gene TRBJ1-2, with TRBD1 identical over 7 bases. V lost 5 bases to trimming and J lost 8 bases; unmatched junction nucleotides: 8. Germline V CDR1 and CDR2: LNHDA, SQIVND (reference sequence). The CDR3 consists of 13 residues. The CDR3 loop is CASSESTGYGYTF. Here the CDR3 DNA reads TGTGCCAGTAGTGAATCGACAGGGTACGGCTACACCTTC.

The chain combines TRBV9 with TRBJ1-1; 7 nucleotides agree with TRBD1. From germline, CDR1 is SGDLS and CDR2 YYNGEE. The CDR3 contains 14 residues. J gave up 1 base and V 4 bases, and 4 bases lay outside the gene matches. The CDR3: CASSQRGPNTEAFF. In DNA, the CDR3 is TGTGCCAGCAGCCAGAGGGGGCCGAACACTGAAGCTTTCTTT.

The chain recombines TRBV29-1 with TRBJ1-4; 8 bases line up with TRBD1. Germline CDR1 is SQVTM and CDR2 is ANQGSEA. This CDR3 comprises 15 residues. Losses at the gene ends were 4 bases for V and 4 bases for J; bases not matched to a gene: 8. The CDR3: CSVAGGQEFNEKLFF. In DNA, the CDR3 is TGCAGCGTTGCCGGGGGACAGGAATTTAATGAAAAACTGTTTTTT. Complete variable domain (other parts from reference TRBV29-1 and TRBJ1-4): SAVISQKPSRDICQRGTSLTIQCQVDSQVTMMFWYRQQPGQSLTLIATANQGSEATYESGFVIDKFPISRPNLTFSTLTVSNMSPEDSSIYLCSVAGGQEFNEKLFFGSGTQLSVL.

V and J are TRBV19 and TRBJ2-1; 7 bases map to TRBD1. The germline gives CDR1 LNHDA, CDR2 SQIVND (reference sequence). The CDR3 spans 13 residues. J was trimmed by 5 bases and V by 6 bases; bases with no gene match: 4. The DNA for the CDR3 is TGTGCCAGTAGGGCCAGGGGGAACAATGAGCAGTTCTTC. Amino acid sequence: CASRARGNNEQFF.

This rearrangement joins TRBV5-1 to TRBJ1-4; unclear D gene. The CDR3 runs 15 residues. From germline, CDR1 is SGHRS and CDR2 YFSETQ. Deletions cut 0 bases from V and 0 bases from J, with 6 bases between. CDR3 coding DNA: TGCGCCAGCAGCTTGGCCCGACCAACTAATGAAAAACTGTTTTTT. It codes for CASSLARPTNEKLFF.

This chain uses TRBV28 with TRBJ1-5; 9 positions match TRBD1. The CDR3 sequence is 15 residues long. Germline assignment: CDR1 MDHEN and CDR2 SYDVKM. V dropped 6 bases and J dropped 1; count of bases not matched to a gene: 4. CDR3 region: CASSRTGDSNQPQHF. In nucleotides, the CDR3 is TGTGCCAGCAGCCGGACAGGGGACAGCAATCAGCCCCAGCATTTT.

The chain combines TRBV4-1 with TRBJ2-7, with a weak D call TRBD2 (5 bases). The V gene's germline CDR1 is MGHRA and CDR2 YSYEKL. The CDR3 runs to 15 residues. V lost 8 bases to trimming and J lost 1 base, with 18 bases between them. The CDR3 reads CASRRTLLPSYEQYF. As DNA, the CDR3 is TGCGCCAGCCGCCGGACTCTTCTCCCATCCTACGAGCAGTACTTC.

The chain has TRBV4-2 and TRBJ1-1; TRBD1 aligns across 7 bases. Germline-derived CDR1 and CDR2 are LGHNA and YNFKEQ. The CDR3 contains 17 residues. V trimming: 0 bases; J trimming: 6 bases; junction bases outside the gene matches: 13. The CDR3 is CASSQEGTLGGQSEAFF. CDR3 sequence (DNA): TGTGCCAGCAGCCAAGAAGGAACCCTTGGGGGACAGTCTGAAGCTTTCTTT.

This clone appeared once. The V gene is TRBV7-6, the J gene TRBJ2-2; tentative D call: TRBD2 (5 bases). The length of the CDR3 is 16 residues. Germline loops: CDR1 SGHVS, CDR2 FNYEAQ. Trimming left V 1 base short and J 1 base short, with 10 bases between. The CDR3 bases are TGTGCCAGCAGCTTAGGGCTAGCCCAGAACACCGGGGAGCTGTTTTTT. Translation gives CASSLGLAQNTGELFF.

This clone appeared a few times. The genes are TRBV6-5 and TRBJ1-2, with unresolved D. The germline gives CDR1 MNHEY, CDR2 SVGAGI. Trimming stripped 6 bases from V and 4 bases from J, with 12 bases between. This CDR3 contains 13 residues. The CDR3 nucleotides are TGTGCCAGCAGCAGAACCTACACCTATGGCTACACCTTC. Encoded protein: CASSRTYTYGYTF.

The chain is built from TRBV19 and TRBJ1-2; D unresolved. V lost 3 bases, J lost 1 base, and 21 bases lay in between. This CDR3 is built from 18 residues. Per germline, CDR1 LNHDA and CDR2 SQIVND (reference sequence). Here the CDR3 DNA reads TGTGCCAGTAGTATTCTCCGGGATCAGACACGTAATAACTATGGCTACACCTTC. This codes for CASSILRDQTRNNYGYTF.

V is TRBV4-2 and J is TRBJ2-1; 8 bases match TRBD2. The germline V gene encodes CDR1 LGHNA and CDR2 YNFKEQ. With V trimmed by 9 bases and J by 9 bases, 13 bases remained unmatched. This CDR3 region has 14 residues. The CDR3 DNA reads TGTGCCAGTTGTCCGCGGGGGGCCGGAGGTGAGCAGTTCTTC. Translating it yields CASCPRGAGGEQFF.

The V and J genes are TRBV2 and TRBJ2-5; D may be TRBD1 (5 bases). The V end was cut by 7 bases, the J end by 4 bases, with 19 bases between. The CDR3 has 15 residues. Germline V lookup: CDR1 SNHLY, CDR2 FYNNEI. For the CDR3, the DNA is TGTGCCAGCAAACGGCAGGGTGCGGTTCGAGAGACCCAGTACTTC. Protein: CASKRQGAVRETQYF.

V is TRBV9 and J is TRBJ1-2; TRBD1 aligns across 7 bases. Germline trimming cut 3 bases from V and 2 bases from J; bases unmatched to any gene: 13. The CDR3 runs 17 residues. Looked up from germline, CDR1 is SGDLS and CDR2 is YYNGEE. The DNA of the CDR3 is TGTGCCAGCAGCGCCGCTCTCGCCAGGGGGGGGAACTATGGCTACACCTTC. Translated: CASSAALARGGNYGYTF. Variable domain in full (rest from reference TRBV9 and TRBJ1-2): DSGVTQTPKHLITATGQRVTLRCSPRSGDLSVYWYQQSLDQGLQFLIQYYNGEERAKGNILERFSAQQFPDLHSELNLSSLELGDSALYFCASSAALARGGNYGYTFGSGTRLTVV.

The chain joins TRBV15 to TRBJ2-1; 10 positions match TRBD1. The CDR3 length is 16 residues. CDR1 and CDR2 (germline): LNHNV, YYDKDF (reference sequence). V shed 2 bases and J 5 bases; nucleotides not matched to a gene: 6. CDR3 residues: CATSRPSGQGNNEQFF. The CDR3 DNA follows: TGTGCCACCAGCAGACCCTCGGGACAGGGGAACAATGAGCAGTTCTTC.

CDR3 loop: CASSVAGTLHQPQHF. The CDR3 nucleotides read TGTGCCAGCAGCGTGGCCGGGACACTCCATCAGCCCCAGCATTTT. The chain has TRBV9 and TRBJ1-5; tentative D call: TRBD1 (6 bases). The germline V gene has CDR1 SGDLS and CDR2 YYNGEE. V lost 2 bases to trimming and J lost 5 bases, with 14 bases between them. The CDR3 totals 15 residues.

By sample share, this clone is medium-sized. This rearrangement joins TRBV5-4 to TRBJ2-7; the D is unclear. The germline V gene has CDR1 SGHNT and CDR2 YYREEE (reference sequence). Trimming removed 0 bases at V and 0 bases at J, with 7 bases between. The CDR3 runs to 14 residues. The CDR3 spells CASSLDIGSYEQYF. As DNA, the CDR3 is TGTGCCAGCAGCTTGGATATAGGCTCCTACGAGCAGTACTTC.

The CDR3 coding sequence is TGTGCCAGCAGTGGAGGAGAGACCCAGTACTTC. Its protein product is CASSGGETQYF. This rearrangement joins TRBV27 to TRBJ2-5, with TRBD2 as a possible D gene (5 bases). This CDR3 has 11 amino acids. Germline assignment: CDR1 MNHEY and CDR2 SMNVEV (reference sequence). V lost 5 bases and J 4 bases, leaving 5 bases between the germline ends.

The CDR3 spells CASSSKKTSGGSEQYF. The CDR3 DNA reads as TGTGCCAGCAGCAGCAAAAAGACTAGCGGGGGTAGCGAGCAGTACTTC. The chain combines TRBV9 with TRBJ2-7; 12 nucleotides align to TRBD2. The V and J ends lost 4 bases and 6 bases, in that order; junction bases with no gene match: 11. CDR3 length: 16 residues. From germline, CDR1 is SGDLS and CDR2 YYNGEE.

This clone appeared a few times. The J gene is TRBJ2-7, the V gene TRBV9; D is ambiguous. The V end lost 3 bases, the J end lost 5 bases, and 15 bases lay between the germline ends. Germline loops: CDR1 SGDLS, CDR2 YYNGEE. This CDR3 has 14 amino acids. CDR3 nucleotide sequence: TGTGCCAGCAGCGGCTCAGTATCGATCCACGAGCAGTACTTC. Protein sequence: CASSGSVSIHEQYF.

This chain links TRBV30 with TRBJ1-2; D uncertain. V shed 4 bases and J shed 5 bases, with 14 bases lying between them. The CDR3 is made up of 13 amino acids. Looked up from germline, CDR1 is GTSNPN and CDR2 is SVGIG (reference sequence). CDR3: CAWNSLHYYGYTF. The CDR3 DNA follows: TGTGCCTGGAACTCCCTCCACTATTATGGCTACACCTTC.

V gene TRBV27 combines with J gene TRBJ2-3; 9 bases are shared with TRBD2. V dropped 3 bases and J dropped 4; count of bases not matched to a gene: 5. Per germline, CDR1 MNHEY and CDR2 SMNVEV (reference sequence). This CDR3 comprises 15 residues. In DNA form, the CDR3 reads TGTGCCAGCAGTTTTCTAGCGGGAACCCCAGATACGCAGTATTTT. This codes for CASSFLAGTPDTQYF.

Note on this clone: One end of the junction varies from germline; a read error may be responsible. J is TRBJ2-2 and V is TRBV9; D possibly corresponds to TRBD2 (5 bases). CDR1 is SGDLS, CDR2 YYNGEE, per germline. The CDR3 spans 14 residues. The CDR3 DNA follows: TGTGCCAGCAGTGTAGCGTGGAACACCGGGGAGCTGTTTTTT. It codes for CASSVAWNTGELFF.

The gene calls are TRBV7-2 and TRBJ1-5; 9 nucleotides agree with TRBD1. After removal of 5 bases from V and 7 bases from J, the junction contained 9 bases not matched to a gene. The CDR3 spans 15 residues. Germline V gives CDR1 SGHTA, CDR2 FQGNSA. Here the CDR3 DNA reads TGTGCCAGCAGCCCGACAGGGGGAGTAAGGCAGCCCCAGCATTTT. Translated: CASSPTGGVRQPQHF. Together with reference TRBV7-2 and TRBJ1-5, the CDR3 gives the full variable domain: GAGVSQSPSNKVTEKGKDVELRCDPISGHTALYWYRQSLGQGLEFLIYFQGNSAPDKSGLPSDRFSAERTGGSVSTLTIQRTQQEDSAVYLCASSPTGGVRQPQHFGDGTRLSIL.

This clone was seen once. The chain combines TRBV25-1 with TRBJ1-6; maybe TRBD1 (5 bases). From germline, CDR1 is MGHDK and CDR2 SYGVNS. V was shortened by 7 bases and J by 8 bases, with 12 bases between the two germline ends. There are 13 residues in the CDR3. The CDR3 loop is CASNRDVHSPLHF. The DNA for the CDR3 is TGTGCCAGCAACCGGGACGTCCATTCACCCCTCCACTTT.

This clone has only a few counts. The rearrangement uses TRBV7-2 and TRBJ2-2, with D maybe TRBD2 (5 bases). The germline V gene has CDR1 SGHTA and CDR2 FQGNSA. The CDR3 is 15 amino acids. The V end was cut by 5 bases, the J end by 4 bases, with 14 bases between. The chain's CDR3 is CASSPPPGFTGELFF. For the CDR3, the DNA is TGTGCCAGCAGCCCACCTCCGGGATTCACCGGGGAGCTGTTTTTT. Combining the CDR3 with reference TRBV7-2 and TRBJ2-2 gives the whole variable domain GAGVSQSPSNKVTEKGKDVELRCDPISGHTALYWYRQSLGQGLEFLIYFQGNSAPDKSGLPSDRFSAERTGGSVSTLTIQRTQQEDSAVYLCASSPPPGFTGELFFGEGSRLTVL.

This sequence joins TRBV6-5 and TRBJ1-5, with unresolved D. Germline lookup yields CDR1 MNHEY and CDR2 SVGAGI. The CDR3 totals 15 residues. V lost 2 bases, J lost 0 bases, and 8 bases lay in between. The CDR3 spells CASSYGRTSNQPQHF. CDR3 sequence (DNA): TGTGCCAGCAGTTACGGTCGCACTAGCAATCAGCCCCAGCATTTT.

The chain employs TRBV7-3 and TRBJ2-7; D is ambiguous. CDR3 length: 12 amino acids. Germline V gives CDR1 SGHTA, CDR2 FQGTGA. Trimming took 2 bases from V and 6 from J, leaving 8 bases between them. The CDR3 reads CASSLDRSEQYF. In DNA form, the CDR3 reads TGTGCCAGCAGCTTAGACCGGAGCGAGCAGTACTTC.

The V gene is TRBV7-8, the J gene TRBJ2-5, with no clear D. In germline, CDR1 is SGHVS, CDR2 FQNEAQ. V lost 5 bases and J lost 1, with 14 bases in between. The CDR3 spans 15 residues. The CDR3: CASSHRWLAQETQYF. CDR3 in DNA: TGTGCCAGCAGCCATCGTTGGCTGGCCCAAGAGACCCAGTACTTC.